This T cell receptor beta chain is drawn from a study of cytomegalovirus exposure and HLA in healthy donors. The repertoire was sequenced with immunoSEQ multiplex PCR; TCRdb's copy has only in-frame clones and lacks some. Among around 400,000 clones listed, roughly 90% were seen once. Sequenced input: PBMCs. This clonotype originated in a woman under 30 in good health and CMV-seronegative.

CDR3 DNA: TGTGCCAGCAGCTTTGGGGCAGGTGAGCAGTTCTTC. As protein: CASSFGAGEQFF. V is TRBV7-9 and J is TRBJ2-1, with D tentatively TRBD1 (5 bases). The V gene lost 3 bases and the J gene lost 9 bases, with 9 bases spanning the gap. Looked up from germline, CDR1 is SEHNR and CDR2 is FQNEAQ (reference sequence). The CDR3 has 12 amino acids.